These 18 T cell receptor beta chains were all obtained from the same sample, sequenced in a study of T cell repertoires in cytomegalovirus infection. TCRdb re-called the reads with MiXCR, one entry per CDR3 protein. Of roughly 500,000 distinct CDR3 sequences listed, 40% to 50% are singletons. No cognate antigen is known for these TCRs. The starting material was cultured PBMCs, obtained from culture after CMV antigen stimulation. The receptors were gathered from a human donor in good health (CMV status not recorded). Some clones in this sample may be carry-over from other donors' samples.

This clonotype was detected a few times. The chain joins TRBV19 to TRBJ1-5, with TRBD1 as a possible D gene (6 bases). The germline V gene encodes CDR1 LNHDA and CDR2 SQIVND (reference sequence). CDR3 length: 15 amino acids. V was clipped by 6 bases and J by 1 base, with 13 bases between them. Here the CDR3 reads CASSRPGVSNQPQHF. CDR3 coding DNA: TGTGCCAGTAGCCGACCAGGGGTCAGCAATCAGCCCCAGCATTTT.

A note on this clonotype: This is likely a read error, given that the CDR3 carries no conserved phenylalanine or tryptophan at its end. This sequence joins TRBV25-1 and TRBJ1-1; TRBD1 is a possible D gene (6 bases). The CDR3 extends over 12 amino acids. V was clipped by 4 bases and J by 11 bases, with 14 bases between them. CDR1 MGHDK and CDR2 SYGVNS come from the germline V gene. In DNA form, the CDR3 reads TGTGCCAGCAGTGCTTACAGGGAGGCGGCTTTCTTA. Protein: CASSAYREAAFL.

The chain couples TRBV5-1 to TRBJ2-5, with D hard to call. This CDR3 is 14 amino acids long. Germline CDR1 and CDR2: SGHRS and YFSETQ. V lost 0 bases and J 5 bases, leaving 11 bases between the germline ends. CDR3 loop: CASSLDPSSETQYF. CDR3 DNA sequence: TGCGCCAGCAGCTTGGATCCATCCTCGGAGACCCAGTACTTC.

This clonotype occurred once. The chain couples TRBV15 to TRBJ1-1; a possible D gene is TRBD1 (5 bases). This CDR3 has 16 residues. CDR1 and CDR2 from the germline V gene are LNHNV and YYDKDF (reference sequence). The V end was cut by 0 bases, the J end by 0 bases, with 11 bases between. The chain's CDR3 is CATSRDFDSVNTEAFF. The CDR3 nucleotides read TGTGCCACCAGCAGAGATTTCGACAGCGTGAACACTGAAGCTTTCTTT.

This clonotype was observed a handful of times. The V and J genes are TRBV6-1 and TRBJ1-3; 7 positions agree with TRBD1. This CDR3 is 16 amino acids long. Trimming cost V 4 bases and J 2 bases; bases outside gene matches: 8. CDR1 and CDR2 (germline): MNHNS, SASEGT. CDR3 region: CASSASRGPAGNTIYF. The CDR3 DNA is TGTGCCAGCAGTGCATCAAGGGGGCCAGCTGGAAACACCATATATTTT.

The chain has TRBV24-1 and TRBJ2-1; 14 bases map to TRBD2. Per the germline V gene, CDR1 is KGHDR and CDR2 is SFDVKD. Germline trimming cut 4 bases from V and 10 bases from J; bases unmatched to any gene: 8. The CDR3 runs to 16 residues. This chain's CDR3 is CATSEPGTSGSEEQFF. CDR3 sequence (DNA): TGTGCCACCAGTGAACCCGGGACTAGCGGGAGTGAAGAGCAGTTCTTC.

This clonotype occurred a few times. The chain couples TRBV12-3 or TRBV12-4 to TRBJ2-3; no definite D call. The V gene lost 0 bases and the J gene lost 4 bases, with 11 bases spanning the gap. The CDR3 is 15 residues long. The CDR3 reads CASSLARPWADTQYF. The CDR3 nucleotides read TGTGCCAGCAGTTTAGCCCGACCGTGGGCAGATACGCAGTATTTT.

The chain links TRBV7-2 to TRBJ2-1; D is uncertain. The CDR3 covers 13 residues. Germline V CDR1 and CDR2: SGHTA, FQGNSA. Trimming removed 5 bases from V and 8 bases from J, with 13 bases in between. CDR3 DNA: TGTGCCAGCAGCCCCGCACCGCGAGATGAGCAGTTCTTC. It yields the protein CASSPAPRDEQFF. The entire variable domain, with the rest obtained from reference TRBV7-2 and TRBJ2-1, is as follows: GAGVSQSPSNKVTEKGKDVELRCDPISGHTALYWYRQSLGQGLEFLIYFQGNSAPDKSGLPSDRFSAERTGGSVSTLTIQRTQQEDSAVYLCASSPAPRDEQFFGPGTRLTVL.

Notes on this clonotype: This likely stems from a read error, as it lies one base from a far larger clone. The rearrangement links TRBV11-2 to TRBJ2-1; D is uncertain. Deletions cut 2 bases from V and 0 bases from J, with 8 bases between. The CDR3 loop spans 15 amino acids. Looked up from germline, CDR1 is SGHAT and CDR2 is FQNNGV. The CDR3 nucleotides are TGTGCCAGCAGCTTAAGCACGAGCTCCTACAATGAGCAGTTCTTC. It codes for CASSLSTSSYNEQFF.

The rearrangement links TRBV3-1 to TRBJ1-5; no clear D gene. CDR1 and CDR2 from the germline V gene are LGHDT and YNNKEL (reference sequence). The CDR3 contains 14 residues. V was shortened by 1 base and J by 7 bases, with 11 bases between the two germline ends. DNA for the CDR3: TGTGCCAGCAGCCAAGGCAGGAATCACCAGCCCCAGCATTTT. Residues: CASSQGRNHQPQHF.

In its sample, this clonotype was seen a few times. The chain combines TRBV6-2 or TRBV6-3 with TRBJ1-5; unclear D gene. Germline-derived CDR1 and CDR2 are MNHEY and SVGEGT. This CDR3 is built from 13 residues. Deletions cut 4 bases from V and 5 bases from J, with 9 bases between. The CDR3 region has the DNA TGTGCCAGCAGTTTCGCCGTCCATCAGCCCCAGCATTTT. Protein product: CASSFAVHQPQHF.

The chain couples TRBV20-1 to TRBJ2-5; 8 bases match TRBD1. This CDR3 spans 14 amino acids. Trimming cost V 3 bases and J 5 bases; bases outside gene matches: 8. CDR1 is DFQATT, CDR2 SNEGSKA, per germline (reference sequence). The CDR3 reads CSARDRVGEETQYF. The CDR3 DNA reads as TGCAGTGCTAGGGACAGGGTGGGAGAGGAGACCCAGTACTTC.

The V call is TRBV7-2, the J call TRBJ2-4, with a weak D call TRBD1 (6 bases). The length of the CDR3 is 15 residues. Trimming stripped 1 base from V and 1 base from J, with 8 bases between. The germline CDR1 and CDR2 sequences are SGHTA and FQGNSA. The CDR3 DNA follows: TGTGCCAGCAGCTTAGACAGGGCGGCCAAAAACATTCAGTACTTC. Its translation: CASSLDRAAKNIQYF.

The V and J genes are TRBV18 and TRBJ2-7; 9 bases are a match to TRBD1. CDR3 size: 14 residues. The V gene's germline CDR1 is KGHSH and CDR2 LQKENI. Trimming at V came to 3 bases and at J to 5 bases, leaving 5 bases not matched to a gene. Here the CDR3 DNA reads TGTGCCAGCTCACCCCGGGACAGGGTTAACGAGCAGTACTTC. This encodes CASSPRDRVNEQYF.

The chain joins TRBV7-2 to TRBJ2-7; TRBD1 might be the D (5 bases). CDR3 size: 11 residues. Trimming pared 6 bases from V and 7 bases from J, leaving 10 bases between. Germline V gene lookup returns CDR1 SGHTA and CDR2 FQGNSA. CDR3 sequence reads: CASRLDSEQYF. CDR3 in DNA: TGTGCCAGCAGGCTAGACAGTGAGCAGTACTTC.

The rearrangement links TRBV20-1 to TRBJ2-3, with 11 bases aligning to TRBD2. This CDR3 is built from 20 residues. V lost 5 bases to trimming and J lost 5 bases; unmatched junction nucleotides: 24. CDR1 and CDR2 from the germline V gene are DFQATT and SNEGSKA (reference sequence). The CDR3 reads CSASEPTREMTSGILDTQYF. The DNA of the CDR3 is TGCAGTGCTTCAGAACCGACCAGGGAGATGACTAGCGGGATTTTAGATACGCAGTATTTT.

The chain combines TRBV7-6 with TRBJ2-7; 7 positions agree with TRBD2. The CDR3 covers 15 residues. CDR1 and CDR2 (germline): SGHVS, FNYEAQ. V was pared by 5 bases and J by 4 bases, with 11 bases of the junction left unmatched. The CDR3 DNA reads TGTGCCAGCAGCCCCCGCGGGCGGGAGTTTTACGAGCAGTACTTC. This encodes CASSPRGREFYEQYF.

The V and J genes are TRBV7-4 and TRBJ1-5; 8 positions agree with TRBD1. The CDR3 sequence is 20 residues long. Germline trimming cut 1 base from V and 0 bases from J; bases unmatched to any gene: 14. Germline V gene sequence: CDR1 SGHVT, CDR2 SQSDAQ. The CDR3 protein is CASSLVSAGTGPYSNQPQHF. The CDR3 DNA follows: TGTGCCAGCAGCTTAGTGTCGGCGGGGACAGGCCCCTATAGCAATCAGCCCCAGCATTTT.